Given below is one T cell receptor (beta chain) in context. The V and J ends lost 4 bases and 6 bases respectively, with 16 bases between them. The CDR3 runs 15 residues. Per the germline V gene, CDR1 is SGHVS and CDR2 is FQNEAQ. This sample is part of a study of cytomegalovirus exposure and HLA in healthy donors. The PCR had 60 Vbeta and 13 Jbeta primers. TCRdb's table, derived via immunoSEQ multiplex PCR, lists solely in-frame clones and lacks some. The data hold 150,000 to 200,000 clones, with approximately 80% observed a single time. This receptor was obtained from a male donor in good health and CMV-seronegative. The sample taken for sequencing was PBMCs. V gene TRBV7-8 combines with J gene TRBJ1-5; perhaps TRBD1 as D (6 bases). The CDR3 DNA follows: TGTGCCAGCAGCTCCCCACGGGGGGCAGGTCAGCCCCAGCATTTT. Amino acid sequence: CASSSPRGAGQPQHF. Combining the CDR3 with reference TRBV7-8 and TRBJ1-5 gives the whole variable domain GAGVSQSPRYKVAKRGQDVALRCDPISGHVSLFWYQQALGQGPEFLTYFQNEAQLDKSGLPSDRFFAERPEGSVSTLKIQRTQQEDSAVYLCASSSPRGAGQPQHFGDGTRLSIL.